This paragraph covers one T cell receptor (beta chain) sequence. Antigen specificity is unknown. With survey level as its setting, the immunoSEQ assay was v3.0. The repertoire was sequenced with immunoSEQ multiplex PCR; TCRdb's copy has only in-frame clones and lacks some. The sample contains around 32,000 clones, 95% to 98% of which appear only once. This sample was taken from a study of long-term antiretroviral therapy in people with HIV. In each sample, 1-10 million cryopreserved PBMC were present before DNA extraction. Whole-study findings and limits: Data on ART adherence, viral resistance or therapy changes were unavailable. HIV repertoires spanned tighter CDR3 length ranges than controls did.

The clonotype comes from a man aged 25 to 40 with HIV. The material was unsorted PBMCs, obtained 7.6 years after starting antiretroviral therapy.

The CDR3 nucleotides are TGTGCCAGCAGCCCCTCGGGGACTAGGGTCACTGAAGCTTTCTTT. Amino acids: CASSPSGTRVTEAFF. The chain links TRBV27 to TRBJ1-1, with D perhaps matching TRBD1 (5 bases). The CDR3 has 15 amino acids. Germline loops: CDR1 MNHEY, CDR2 SMNVEV (reference sequence). Trimming took 6 bases from V and 4 from J, leaving 18 bases between them.